Following are 31 T cell receptor beta chains from one sample sequenced in a study of post-analysis software for immune sequencing data. Study-level results: Several TRBV segments (TRBV5-6, TRBV5-1 and TRBV20-1 among them) occurred more frequently in patients than in controls.

Every TCR beta cDNA library bore unique molecular identifiers. TCRdb recomputed calls from the PCR reads with MiXCR, one row per CDR3 protein. The sample contains roughly 600,000 distinct CDR3 sequences, about 40% of which appear only once. These receptors are not linked to any known antigen. The sample consisted of blood. Source of these receptors: a girl aged 10 to 17 with multiple sclerosis.

V and J are TRBV5-1 and TRBJ2-1; perhaps TRBD1 as D (6 bases). The DNA matches TRBJ2-7 better at its end, which makes the J call doubtful. Germline CDR1 is SGHRS and CDR2 is YFSETQ. CDR3 length: 16 residues. The CDR3 DNA sequence: TGCGCCAGCAGCTTGGAAGGGGGATCGGTTTACAATGAGCAGTACTTC. As protein: CASSLEGGSVYNEQYF.

The genes are TRBV4-1 and TRBJ2-1, with 7 positions matching TRBD2. V was pared by 2 bases and J by 0 bases, with 7 bases of the junction left unmatched. Per germline, CDR1 MGHRA and CDR2 YSYEKL. CDR3 length: 17 residues. Here the CDR3 reads CASSQSPRTSSYNEQFF. CDR3 DNA sequence: TGCGCCAGCAGCCAAAGCCCGAGGACTAGCTCCTACAATGAGCAGTTCTTC.

V is TRBV6-2 or TRBV6-3 and J is TRBJ2-7, with D maybe TRBD2 (5 bases). The germline V and J ends were trimmed by 6 bases and 4 bases, with 16 bases remaining between them. The CDR3 has 14 amino acids. CDR1 and CDR2 (germline): MNHEY, SVGEGT. For the CDR3, the DNA is TGTGCCAGCAGGCTACTAAGCGGAATATACGAGCAGTACTTC. Translating it yields CASRLLSGIYEQYF.

The chain combines TRBV5-5 with TRBJ2-7; 7 bases are shared with TRBD2. Germline CDR1 is SGHKS and CDR2 is YYEKEE (reference sequence). The CDR3 runs 15 residues. Unmatched junction bases numbered 8, after V lost 3 bases and J lost 2 bases. The CDR3 protein is CASSYRASGTYEQYF. The CDR3 coding sequence is TGTGCCAGCAGCTATCGGGCTAGCGGAACCTACGAGCAGTACTTC.

This clonotype turned up a few times. The CDR3 coding sequence is TGTGCCATCAGTGCCAATAGCGGTTCCTTCCAAGAGACCCAGTACTTC. It yields the protein CAISANSGSFQETQYF. The V call is TRBV10-3, the J call TRBJ2-5, with a weak D call TRBD2 (6 bases). V was pared by 4 bases and J by 1 base, with 16 bases between. Germline loops: CDR1 ENHRY, CDR2 SYGVKD. CDR3 length equals 16 residues.

The chain employs TRBV12-3 or TRBV12-4 and TRBJ2-5; 13 bases are a match to TRBD2. The V segment lost 6 bases and the J segment 7 bases; nucleotides outside the gene matches: 17. This CDR3 spans 18 amino acids. The CDR3 DNA is TGTGCCAGCAGCCGACTAGCGGGAGGAGGAAAGAAGAGGGGGACCCAGTACTTC. Amino acids: CASSRLAGGGKKRGTQYF.

This clonotype was observed a handful of times. The chain combines TRBV29-1 with TRBJ2-1; D not certain. The CDR3 is 10 residues long. CDR1 and CDR2 from the germline V gene are SQVTM and ANQGSEA. The V end lost 7 bases, the J end lost 9 bases, and 10 bases lay between the germline ends. In nucleotides, the CDR3 is TGCAGCGCCCTTGTAGGTGAGCAGTTCTTC. Translated, it gives CSALVGEQFF.

The rearrangement uses TRBV5-1 and TRBJ2-5, with TRBD2 matching 7 bases. Germline lookup yields CDR1 SGHRS and CDR2 YFSETQ. The CDR3 consists of 15 residues. The J segment lost 2 bases and the V segment lost 7 bases, leaving 11 bases of the junction unmatched. In DNA, the CDR3 is TGCGCCAGCGGCCGGAAGGCGGGAGAACAAGAGACCCAGTACTTC. Translating gives CASGRKAGEQETQYF.

The rearrangement uses TRBV29-1 and TRBJ2-3, with D tentatively TRBD2 (6 bases). The CDR3 spans 12 residues. Trimming cost V 7 bases and J 0 bases, with 8 bases left between them. Germline V gene sequence: CDR1 SQVTM, CDR2 ANQGSEA. CDR3 residues: CSGGRSTDTQYF. In DNA, the CDR3 is TGCAGCGGGGGGAGGAGCACAGATACGCAGTATTTT.

This clonotype was seen a few times. The rearrangement joins TRBV27 to TRBJ1-2; TRBD1 might be the D (6 bases). This CDR3 is built from 15 residues. Germline CDR1 is MNHEY and CDR2 is SMNVEV (reference sequence). V shed 0 bases and J shed 7 bases, with 15 bases lying between them. The CDR3 region is CASSLSEGGEGGYTF. For the CDR3, the DNA is TGTGCCAGCAGTTTATCGGAGGGGGGGGAAGGTGGCTACACCTTC.

There are many counts of this clonotype. The CDR3 DNA is TGTGCCAGCAGTGCGGCAGATTCCACAGATACGCAGTATTTT. This encodes CASSAADSTDTQYF. This chain links TRBV6-4 with TRBJ2-3; D unclear. Germline V gives CDR1 MRHNA, CDR2 SNTAGT. The V end was cut by 4 bases, the J end by 2 bases, with 10 bases between. This CDR3 has 14 amino acids.

This chain connects TRBV13 to TRBJ2-1; 7 bases fit TRBD2. CDR3 size: 15 residues. V lost 0 bases, J lost 5 bases, and 4 bases stayed unmatched. Germline CDR1 PRHDT, CDR2 FYEKMQ (reference sequence). The CDR3: CASSLGGGTNNEQFF. The CDR3 region has the DNA TGTGCCAGCAGCTTAGGCGGGGGGACTAACAATGAGCAGTTCTTC. Full variable domain (remainder filled in from reference TRBV13 and TRBJ2-1): AAGVIQSPRHLIKEKRETATLKCYPIPRHDTVYWYQQGPGQDPQFLISFYEKMQSDKGSIPDRFSAQQFSDYHSELNMSSLELGDSALYFCASSLGGGTNNEQFFGPGTRLTVL.

The V gene is TRBV12-3 or TRBV12-4, the J gene TRBJ2-3; D might be TRBD2 (6 bases). The CDR3 runs to 14 residues. V was trimmed by 3 bases and J by 1 base, leaving 8 bases between them. The CDR3 protein is CASSLLAGTDTQYF. CDR3 sequence (DNA): TGTGCCAGCAGTTTGTTAGCGGGCACAGATACGCAGTATTTT.

Details on this clonotype: The junction departs from germline at one end; a sequencing error may be responsible. The V call is TRBV12-3 or TRBV12-4, the J call TRBJ2-3, with 9 bases matching TRBD2. The CDR3 length is 16 residues. CDR3 DNA sequence: TGTGCCAGCAGGCCGGGACTAGGGACTAGCACAGATGCGCAGTATTTT. Protein sequence: CASRPGLGTSTDAQYF.

V is TRBV10-3 and J is TRBJ2-1; 15 nucleotides match TRBD2. The CDR3 extends over 15 amino acids. The germline CDR1 and CDR2 sequences are ENHRY and SYGVKD. With V trimmed by 10 bases and J by 6 bases, 7 bases remained unmatched. The CDR3 DNA sequence: TGTGCCACCGCCTGGACTAGCGGGGGGGTCAATGAGCAGTTCTTC. It is translated as CATAWTSGGVNEQFF.

This clonotype showed up just a few times. The rearrangement uses TRBV7-9 and TRBJ2-1; TRBD1 matches 11 bases. Germline CDR1 and CDR2: SEHNR and FQNEAQ (reference sequence). V shed 5 bases, J shed 4 bases, and the junction held 13 bases outside the gene matches. The CDR3 has 18 residues. The CDR3 loop is CASSVPHRDRGGYNEQFF. CDR3 DNA: TGTGCCAGCAGCGTCCCACACCGGGACAGGGGGGGTTACAATGAGCAGTTCTTC.

The chain is built from TRBV20-1 and TRBJ1-2, with 11 bases aligning to TRBD1. This CDR3 is 16 amino acids long. V dropped 4 bases and J dropped 8; count of bases not matched to a gene: 15. The germline CDR1 and CDR2 sequences are DFQATT and SNEGSKA (reference sequence). The CDR3 DNA sequence: TGCAGTGCTACAGATTGGACAGGGGGCTCTTCCGAAGGCTACACCTTC. This gives the protein CSATDWTGGSSEGYTF.

The chain combines TRBV6-2 or TRBV6-3 with TRBJ1-5; no definite D call. This CDR3 spans 14 amino acids. Germline values: CDR1 MNHEY, CDR2 SVGEGT. Trimming removed 2 bases at V and 5 bases at J, with 10 bases between. CDR3 nucleotide sequence: TGTGCCAGCAGTTACGGGGTTATTGATCAGCCCCAGCATTTT. It is translated as CASSYGVIDQPQHF.

The V call is TRBV20-1, the J call TRBJ1-2, with a weak D call TRBD1 (6 bases). The CDR3 is 13 residues long. The germline V gene has CDR1 DFQATT and CDR2 SNEGSKA (reference sequence). Trimming took 0 bases from V and 6 from J, leaving 11 bases between them. CDR3 residues: CSAREGGRDGYTF. In DNA form, the CDR3 reads TGCAGTGCTAGAGAGGGGGGCAGGGATGGCTACACCTTC.

This clonotype came up a few times. The rearrangement links TRBV27 to TRBJ1-6; 7 nucleotides agree with TRBD1. Germline-derived CDR1 and CDR2 are MNHEY and SMNVEV (reference sequence). The CDR3 has 15 residues. The J segment lost 9 bases and the V segment lost 5 bases, leaving 10 bases of the junction unmatched. CDR3 DNA sequence: TGTGCCAGCAGTCTCTATACCGGGACAGCTTCACCCCTCCACTTT. Protein: CASSLYTGTASPLHF.

In its sample, this clonotype was seen a few times. J is TRBJ1-1 and V is TRBV12-3 or TRBV12-4; the D gene is possibly TRBD1 (5 bases). The ends were cut back, 3 bases at V and 1 base at J, with 15 bases in the middle. The CDR3 length is 16 residues. In DNA form, the CDR3 reads TGTGCCAGCAGTTTCGGGGCAGGGTGGGGGAACACTGAAGCTTTCTTT. Translating gives CASSFGAGWGNTEAFF.

J is TRBJ2-7 and V is TRBV7-2; 11 positions agree with TRBD1. Germline V gene data show CDR1 as SGHTA and CDR2 as FQGNSA. CDR3 length: 15 residues. J gave up 3 bases and V 4 bases, and 5 bases lay outside the gene matches. Here the CDR3 reads CASSSTGQGVYEQYF. The CDR3 DNA follows: TGTGCCAGCAGCTCAACGGGACAGGGGGTCTACGAGCAGTACTTC.

This sequence joins TRBV7-3 and TRBJ2-1, with D possibly matching TRBD1 (6 bases). This CDR3 spans 15 amino acids. Germline V gene lookup returns CDR1 SGHTA and CDR2 FQGTGA. V gave up 4 bases and J gave up 2 bases, with 12 bases separating them. As DNA, the CDR3 is TGTGCCAGCAGCTCCCGGGACAAGACCTACAATGAGCAGTTCTTC. This translates into CASSSRDKTYNEQFF.

The chain uses TRBV7-8 and TRBJ2-4, with 13 nucleotides matching TRBD2. V shed 5 bases, J shed 1 base, and the junction held 8 bases outside the gene matches. CDR1 and CDR2 (germline): SGHVS, FQNEAQ. This CDR3 has 18 amino acids. The CDR3 is CASSPLGLAGQAKNIQYF. The CDR3, as DNA: TGTGCCAGCAGCCCCCTGGGACTAGCGGGGCAGGCCAAAAACATTCAGTACTTC.

There are a few counts of this clonotype. The V gene is TRBV12-3 or TRBV12-4, the J gene TRBJ1-2; tentative D call: TRBD1 (6 bases). V lost 7 bases and J lost 1, with 22 bases in between. This CDR3 region has 17 residues. CDR3: CASTPFLGTTINYGYTF. The CDR3 nucleotides read TGTGCCAGCACCCCGTTTCTGGGGACAACTATTAACTATGGCTACACCTTC.

This sequence joins TRBV20-1 and TRBJ2-1; a weak D match, TRBD2 (8 bases). The germline CDR1 and CDR2 sequences are DFQATT and SNEGSKA (reference sequence). There are 18 residues in the CDR3. The ends were cut back, 0 bases at V and 3 bases at J, with 21 bases in the middle. CDR3 nucleotides: TGCAGTGCTAGAGATTCTGAGGGACTAGGGGGCATCTACAATGAGCAGTTCTTC. This encodes CSARDSEGLGGIYNEQFF.

This clonotype appeared a single time. With a much larger clone just one base away, this may be a read error. The chain is built from TRBV4-1 and TRBJ2-1, with 7 bases lining up with TRBD1. After removal of 2 bases from V and 10 bases from J, the junction contained 11 bases not matched to a gene. The CDR3 consists of 15 residues. CDR1 MGHRA and CDR2 YSYEKL come from the germline V gene. CDR3 loop: CASSQRDRGSYEQFF. The DNA of the CDR3 is TGCGCCAGCAGCCAAAGGGACAGAGGTTCCTACGAGCAGTTCTTC.

The genes are TRBV24-1 and TRBJ2-1, with 12 bases fitting TRBD2. The CDR3 is 16 amino acids. V trimming: 4 bases; J trimming: 4 bases; junction bases outside the gene matches: 4. Germline CDR1 reads KGHDR; CDR2 reads SFDVKD. CDR3 loop: CATSEAGLAGYNEQFF. DNA for the CDR3: TGTGCCACCAGTGAAGCCGGACTAGCGGGATACAATGAGCAGTTCTTC.

This clonotype was counted a few times. The CDR3 DNA is TGTGCCAGCAGCTTAGATCTCGCTGGGGGCCCAGCTCCCAACTCTGGGGCCAACGTCCTGACTTTC. It yields the protein CASSLDLAGGPAPNSGANVLTF. The chain joins TRBV11-2 to TRBJ2-6; TRBD1 might be the D (6 bases). CDR1 and CDR2 from the germline V gene are SGHAT and FQNNGV. V dropped 0 bases and J dropped 0 bases, with 24 bases sitting between them. The CDR3 totals 22 residues. Full variable domain (outside the CDR3, taken from reference TRBV11-2 and TRBJ2-6): EAGVAQSPRYKIIEKRQSVAFWCNPISGHATLYWYQQILGQGPKLLIQFQNNGVVDDSQLPKDRFSAERLKGVDSTLKIQPAKLEDSAVYLCASSLDLAGGPAPNSGANVLTFGAGSRLTVL.

This clonotype was seen only a few times. This chain connects TRBV9 to TRBJ2-7; D call uncertain. This CDR3 is built from 14 residues. Trimming cost V 3 bases and J 0 bases, with 10 bases left between them. Germline-derived CDR1 and CDR2 are SGDLS and YYNGEE. CDR3 nucleotides: TGTGCCAGCAGCGCAGGAAGGAGCTCCTACGAGCAGTACTTC. Protein: CASSAGRSSYEQYF.

A few counts support this clonotype. The rearrangement links TRBV20-1 to TRBJ2-3, with TRBD2 matching 8 bases. Trimming removed 6 bases from V and 2 bases from J; junction bases left unmatched: 10. Germline loops: CDR1 DFQATT, CDR2 SNEGSKA (reference sequence). The CDR3 is made up of 15 amino acids. CDR3 DNA sequence: TGCAGTGCGGGATTGGGCGGGAGGTTCACAGATACGCAGTATTTT. This codes for CSAGLGGRFTDTQYF.